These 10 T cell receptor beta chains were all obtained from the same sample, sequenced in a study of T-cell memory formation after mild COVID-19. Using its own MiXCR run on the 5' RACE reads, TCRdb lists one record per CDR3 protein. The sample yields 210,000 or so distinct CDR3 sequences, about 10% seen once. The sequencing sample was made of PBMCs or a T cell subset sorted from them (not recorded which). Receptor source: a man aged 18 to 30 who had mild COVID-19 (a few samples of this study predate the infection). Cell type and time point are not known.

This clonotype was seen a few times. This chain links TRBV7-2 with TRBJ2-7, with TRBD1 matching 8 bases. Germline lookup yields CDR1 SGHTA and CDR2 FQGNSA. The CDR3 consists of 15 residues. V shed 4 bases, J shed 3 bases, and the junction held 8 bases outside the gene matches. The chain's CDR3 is CASSSPDRANYEQYF. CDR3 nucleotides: TGTGCCAGCAGCTCCCCGGACAGGGCGAACTACGAGCAGTACTTC.

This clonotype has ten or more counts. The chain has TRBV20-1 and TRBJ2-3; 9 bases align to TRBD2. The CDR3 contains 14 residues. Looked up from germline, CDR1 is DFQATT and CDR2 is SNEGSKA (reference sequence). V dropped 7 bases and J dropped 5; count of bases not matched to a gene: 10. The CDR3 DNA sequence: TGCAGTGTGCCGCGGGGGGGTCTGGGAGATACGCAGTATTTT. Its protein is CSVPRGGLGDTQYF.

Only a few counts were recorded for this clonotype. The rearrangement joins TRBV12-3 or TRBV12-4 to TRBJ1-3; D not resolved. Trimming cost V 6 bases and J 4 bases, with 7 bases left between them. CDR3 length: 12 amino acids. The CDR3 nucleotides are TGTGCCAGCAGGGGTCGCGGAAACACCATATATTTT. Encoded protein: CASRGRGNTIYF.

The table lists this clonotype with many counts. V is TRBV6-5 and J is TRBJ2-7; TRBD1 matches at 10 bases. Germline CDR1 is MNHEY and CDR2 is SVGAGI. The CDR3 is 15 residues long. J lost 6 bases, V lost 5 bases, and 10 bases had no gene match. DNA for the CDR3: TGTGCCAGCAGTACAGACAGGGGGCAGTCCAGCGAGCAGTACTTC. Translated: CASSTDRGQSSEQYF.

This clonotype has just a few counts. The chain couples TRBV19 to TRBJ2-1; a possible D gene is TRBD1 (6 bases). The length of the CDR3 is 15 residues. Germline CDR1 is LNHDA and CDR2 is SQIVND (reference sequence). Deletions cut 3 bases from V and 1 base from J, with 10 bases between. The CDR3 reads CASSIEGVSYNEQFF. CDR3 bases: TGTGCCAGTAGTATTGAGGGGGTATCCTACAATGAGCAGTTCTTC. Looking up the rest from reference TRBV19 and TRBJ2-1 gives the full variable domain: DGGITQSPKYLFRKEGQNVTLSCEQNLNHDAMYWYRQDPGQGLRLIYYSQIVNDFQKGDIAEGYSVSREKKESFPLTVTSAQKNPTAFYLCASSIEGVSYNEQFFGPGTRLTVL.

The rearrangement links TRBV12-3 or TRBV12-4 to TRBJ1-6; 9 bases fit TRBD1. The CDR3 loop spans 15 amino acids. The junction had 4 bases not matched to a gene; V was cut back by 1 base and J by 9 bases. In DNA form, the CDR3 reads TGTGCCAGCAGTTTAGAGGGACAGGGTGTTTCACCCCTCCACTTT. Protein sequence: CASSLEGQGVSPLHF.

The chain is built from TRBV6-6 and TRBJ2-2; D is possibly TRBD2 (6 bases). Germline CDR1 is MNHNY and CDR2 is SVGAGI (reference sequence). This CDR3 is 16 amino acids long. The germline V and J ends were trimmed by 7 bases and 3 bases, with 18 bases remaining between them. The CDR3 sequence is CASIIRRGGDTGELFF. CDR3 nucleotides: TGTGCCAGCATCATCCGGCGAGGAGGGGACACCGGGGAGCTGTTTTTT.

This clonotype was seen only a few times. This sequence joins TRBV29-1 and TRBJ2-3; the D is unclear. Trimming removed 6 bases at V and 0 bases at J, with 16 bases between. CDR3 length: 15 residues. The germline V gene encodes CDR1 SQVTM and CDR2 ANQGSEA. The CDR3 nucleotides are TGCAGCGTCGAGGCCGGAACGAGAAGCACAGATACGCAGTATTTT. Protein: CSVEAGTRSTDTQYF.

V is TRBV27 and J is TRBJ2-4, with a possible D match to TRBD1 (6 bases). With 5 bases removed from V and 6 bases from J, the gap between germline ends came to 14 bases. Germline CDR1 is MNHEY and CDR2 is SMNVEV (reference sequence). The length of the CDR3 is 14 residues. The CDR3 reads CASSTRLQGNIQYF. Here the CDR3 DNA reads TGTGCCAGCAGTACCCGCTTACAGGGAAACATTCAGTACTTC.

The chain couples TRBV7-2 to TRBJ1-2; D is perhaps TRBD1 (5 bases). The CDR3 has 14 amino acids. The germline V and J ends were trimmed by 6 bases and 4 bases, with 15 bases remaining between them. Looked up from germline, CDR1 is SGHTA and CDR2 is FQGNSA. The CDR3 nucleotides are TGTGCCAGCAGAGAGACAGCCATCCTCTATGGCTACACCTTC. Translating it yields CASRETAILYGYTF.